This T cell receptor (beta chain) was recovered during a study of T cells after yellow fever vaccination. In the study overall: Low-cell-number fractions underwent preparation using SMART-Seq v4 Ultra Low Input.

The length of the CDR3 is 15 residues. Trimming at V came to 0 bases and at J to 5 bases, leaving 5 bases not matched to a gene. Germline loops: CDR1 SGHTA, CDR2 FQGTGA. This clonotype has a handful of counts. Its antigen is as yet unknown. Study-wide findings and caveats: The CD4 and CD8 compartments had a small share of their clonotypes in common. Reappearing after the booster were most of the clones from primary vaccination (less than 97% CD4, 70% to 90% CD8).

They built TCR cDNA with 5'RACE template switching, a step that put in a universal primer site and UMIs. TCRdb re-called the 5' RACE reads through MiXCR, storing one row per CDR3 protein. The sample yields 320,000 or so distinct CDR3 sequences, roughly 8.6% seen once. The genes are TRBV7-3 and TRBJ1-1; 8 bases are shared with TRBD1. The source was PBMCs, collected about 41 days after the first yellow fever vaccination. The sequence derives from a man younger than 35 who received the YFV17D yellow fever vaccine. CDR3 DNA sequence: TGTGCCAGCAGCTTAACTGGACAGGGAAGAACTGAAGCTTTCTTT. This translates into CASSLTGQGRTEAFF.